Sequencing of this T cell receptor (beta chain) was carried out in a study of T cell repertoires in cytomegalovirus infection. Study overall: CMV infection and matching HLA type were both indicated by public TCR beta signatures.

Looked up from germline, CDR1 is SGHDT and CDR2 is YYEEEE. The CDR3 runs 13 residues. The V and J ends lost 5 bases and 2 bases respectively, with 11 bases between them. A single record per CDR3 protein comes from TCRdb applying MiXCR to the reads. The sample shows nearly 550,000 distinct CDR3 sequences, 16% of them seen only once. Study-level points and caveats: In two of eight donors, the top clonotype was HLA-C-restricted CMV-specific. Identification of carriers of CMV plus the relevant HLA was performed using cumulative public TCR beta family frequency.

Of note for this clonotype: The antigen remains unidentified.

The sequence derives from a human donor in good health (CMV status not recorded). Some clones in this sample may be carry-over from other donors' samples. The V call is TRBV5-6, the J call TRBJ2-7; perhaps TRBD2 as D (5 bases). The sample comprised CD8+ T cells from PBMCs. The CDR3 coding sequence is TGTGCCAGCAGTCTGCGGACTCCCTACGAGCAGTACTTC. Its translation is CASSLRTPYEQYF.